The TCR beta chain described here comes from a study of blood T cell repertoires in COVID-19. Whole-study context: Italy, Spain and the United States were the sources of the convalescent and acute COVID-19 samples. T cells, B-cell-depleted T cells, or PBMCs supplied cDNA or gDNA.

V was clipped by 2 bases and J by 4 bases; unmatched bases: 9. There are 16 residues in the CDR3. From germline, CDR1 is SNHLY and CDR2 FYNNEI. Per the authors' pipeline: Estimation of nucleated cell counts was performed using reference gene primer amplification. The assay was immunoSEQ multiplex PCR, and TCRdb's table has in-frame clones only and misses some. The DNA gave D and trimming, while V, J and clone size come from that table. Among some 93,000 clones listed, approximately 86% were seen once. The clonotype originates from a man aged 60-69 years with acute or convalescent COVID-19. Sequenced material: peripheral blood. The chain employs TRBV2 and TRBJ1-1, with 8 bases that match TRBD1. The CDR3 region has the DNA TGTGCCAGCAGTGAACTTCGGACAGGGAAATCCACTGAAGCTTTCTTT. Its protein is CASSELRTGKSTEAFF.